The 24 T cell receptor beta chains presented below share a single source sample, sequenced in a study of technical replicates of blood from a handful of donors. Profiled with immunoSEQ multiplex PCR; TCRdb holds only in-frame clones, not every one. The sample has about 82,000 clones; 95% to 96% are singletons. Sample: T cells isolated from PBMCs. All receptors derive from a human donor in good health.

V usage is TRBV28 and J usage is TRBJ2-2; 9 bases line up with TRBD1. Trimming at V came to 5 bases and at J to 0 bases, leaving 4 bases not matched to a gene. The CDR3 sequence is 16 residues long. Germline loops: CDR1 MDHEN, CDR2 SYDVKM. The chain's CDR3 is CASSPGTGPNTGELFF. DNA of the CDR3: TGTGCCAGCAGTCCGGGGACAGGGCCGAACACCGGGGAGCTGTTTTTT.

This clone was observed a single time. The gene calls are TRBV4-3 and TRBJ2-2; 14 bases map to TRBD2. Germline CDR1 LGHNA, CDR2 YSLEER. Trimming at V came to 3 bases and at J to 3 bases, leaving 6 bases not matched to a gene. The CDR3 consists of 18 residues. The CDR3 DNA is TGCGCCAGCAGCCAGGGACTAGCGGGAGTGGTAGACACCGGGGAGCTGTTTTTT. Protein: CASSQGLAGVVDTGELFF.

The chain has TRBV4-3 and TRBJ2-7; D might be TRBD2 (6 bases). Germline V gives CDR1 LGHNA, CDR2 YSLEER. The CDR3 has 14 residues. V was cut by 4 bases and J by 0 bases, with 10 bases left in between. In DNA, the CDR3 is TGCGCCAGCAGCCCCTCGGGAGCCTCCTACGAGCAGTACTTC. It yields the protein CASSPSGASYEQYF.

J is TRBJ2-7 and V is TRBV27; 14 bases map to TRBD2. Germline V lookup: CDR1 MNHEY, CDR2 SMNVEV (reference sequence). This CDR3 region has 17 residues. The V gene end was trimmed by 6 bases and the J gene end by 5 bases; junction bases not matched to a gene: 12. The CDR3 here is CASRAGTSGSPGHEQYF. CDR3 in DNA: TGTGCCAGCAGGGCCGGGACTAGCGGGAGCCCCGGCCACGAGCAGTACTTC.

The chain carries TRBV30 and TRBJ2-1; TRBD2 matches at 8 bases. The V and J ends lost 2 bases and 0 bases, in that order; junction bases with no gene match: 9. Germline assignment: CDR1 GTSNPN and CDR2 SVGIG (reference sequence). The CDR3 covers 17 residues. For the CDR3, the DNA is TGTGCCTGGAGTCGGTCTAGCGGGTTGAGCTCCTACAATGAGCAGTTCTTC. It encodes CAWSRSSGLSSYNEQFF.

This chain connects TRBV25-1 to TRBJ2-3; 7 bases fit TRBD1. In germline, CDR1 is MGHDK, CDR2 SYGVNS. V lost 9 bases to trimming and J lost 7 bases; unmatched junction nucleotides: 7. The CDR3 runs to 12 residues. Here the CDR3 DNA reads TGTGCCAGTACGGGACAGACGTATACGCAGTATTTT. As protein: CASTGQTYTQYF.

The chain combines TRBV27 with TRBJ2-1, with 8 bases matching TRBD2. The CDR3 loop spans 16 amino acids. Looked up from germline, CDR1 is MNHEY and CDR2 is SMNVEV (reference sequence). Trimming at V came to 2 bases and at J to 8 bases, leaving 11 bases not matched to a gene. CDR3 protein: CASSLAGTSSLDEQFF. Here the CDR3 DNA reads TGTGCCAGCAGTTTAGCTGGGACTAGTTCCTTAGATGAGCAGTTCTTC.

The chain recombines TRBV30 with TRBJ1-2; TRBD1 matches at 11 bases. The CDR3 contains 14 residues. Germline CDR1 reads GTSNPN; CDR2 reads SVGIG (reference sequence). The trim removed 1 base at V and 6 bases at J, leaving 4 bases unmatched. CDR3 amino acids: CAWSAGQGAHGYTF. The CDR3 DNA sequence: TGTGCCTGGAGTGCAGGACAGGGGGCGCATGGCTACACCTTC.

This chain links TRBV25-1 with TRBJ2-1; 7 nucleotides match TRBD2. J lost 5 bases, V lost 7 bases, and 14 bases had no gene match. Per germline, CDR1 MGHDK and CDR2 SYGVNS. There are 16 residues in the CDR3. The CDR3 bases are TGTGCCAGCAACTCTCTCTTAAAGGGGAGGGACAATGAGCAGTTCTTC. Its protein product is CASNSLLKGRDNEQFF. The entire variable domain, with the rest obtained from reference TRBV25-1 and TRBJ2-1, is as follows: EADIYQTPRYLVIGTGKKITLECSQTMGHDKMYWYQQDPGMELHLIHYSYGVNSTEKGDLSSESTVSRIRTEHFPLTLESARPSHTSQYLCASNSLLKGRDNEQFFGPGTRLTVL.

V usage is TRBV27 and J usage is TRBJ2-7; 9 nucleotides line up with TRBD2. There are 16 residues in the CDR3. Germline CDR1 is MNHEY and CDR2 is SMNVEV (reference sequence). The ends lost 2 bases at V and 0 bases at J; junction bases unmatched: 5. This CDR3 is CASSLLLAGFSYEQYF. In DNA form, the CDR3 reads TGTGCCAGCAGTTTACTTCTAGCGGGATTCTCCTACGAGCAGTACTTC.

This chain joins TRBV27 and TRBJ1-5; possibly TRBD1 for D (6 bases). The CDR3 length is 15 residues. Germline V lookup: CDR1 MNHEY, CDR2 SMNVEV (reference sequence). V gave up 2 bases and J gave up 5 bases, with 13 bases separating them. The CDR3 DNA is TGTGCCAGCAGTTTACATACAGGGAACGATCAGCCCCAGCATTTT. It specifies CASSLHTGNDQPQHF.

This chain connects TRBV7-3 to TRBJ2-1; 7 bases line up with TRBD2. The CDR3 totals 14 residues. The germline gives CDR1 SGHTA, CDR2 FQGTGA. V was clipped by 5 bases and J by 7 bases; unmatched bases: 8. The CDR3 region is CASSIAGLGNEQFF. In DNA form, the CDR3 reads TGTGCCAGCAGCATAGCGGGCCTTGGGAATGAGCAGTTCTTC. The full variable domain, rest sourced from reference TRBV7-3 and TRBJ2-1, is GAGVSQTPSNKVTEKGKYVELRCDPISGHTALYWYRQSLGQGPEFLIYFQGTGAADDSGLPNDRFFAVRPEGSVSTLKIQRTERGDSAVYLCASSIAGLGNEQFFGPGTRLTVL.

The gene calls are TRBV5-1 and TRBJ2-1; 8 nucleotides line up with TRBD2. The germline CDR1 and CDR2 sequences are SGHRS and YFSETQ. The CDR3 sequence is 16 residues long. Trimming removed 4 bases from V and 0 bases from J; junction bases left unmatched: 6. In DNA form, the CDR3 reads TGCGCCAGCAGCCGGAACAGCGGGAGCTCCTACAATGAGCAGTTCTTC. It yields the protein CASSRNSGSSYNEQFF.

V is TRBV4-3 and J is TRBJ2-1, with 9 bases lining up with TRBD2. This CDR3 is 16 amino acids long. Germline CDR1 and CDR2: LGHNA and YSLEER. J gave up 8 bases and V 0 bases, and 8 bases lay outside the gene matches. The CDR3 nucleotides read TGCGCCAGCAGCCAAGAGGTGAGCGGGAGGTACTATGAGCAGTTCTTC. Translation gives CASSQEVSGRYYEQFF.

The chain combines TRBV28 with TRBJ2-5; D is uncertain. Trimming removed 2 bases at V and 2 bases at J, with 9 bases between. Germline assignment: CDR1 MDHEN and CDR2 SYDVKM. The CDR3 contains 14 residues. DNA for the CDR3: TGTGCCAGCAGTTTAGAGGCACGTCAAGAGACCCAGTACTTC. It is translated as CASSLEARQETQYF. Looking up the rest from reference TRBV28 and TRBJ2-5 gives the full variable domain: DVKVTQSSRYLVKRTGEKVFLECVQDMDHENMFWYRQDPGLGLRLIYFSYDVKMKEKGDIPEGYSVSREKKERFSLILESASTNQTSMYLCASSLEARQETQYFGPGTRLLVL.

The chain carries TRBV2 and TRBJ2-4; 7 positions match TRBD1. V lost 9 bases to trimming and J lost 9 bases; unmatched junction nucleotides: 11. The CDR3 is 13 residues long. CDR1 and CDR2 from the germline V gene are SNHLY and FYNNEI. CDR3: CARRDRVDGIQYF. DNA for the CDR3: TGTGCCAGGAGAGACAGGGTCGACGGCATTCAGTACTTC.

This chain connects TRBV9 to TRBJ2-2; TRBD2 is a possible D gene (7 bases). This CDR3 comprises 19 residues. The V end lost 0 bases, the J end lost 4 bases, and 22 bases lay between the germline ends. Germline V gene lookup returns CDR1 SGDLS and CDR2 YYNGEE. CDR3 bases: TGTGCCAGCAGCGTAGGCTTGGCGGGAGAGGGGGGACGCACCGGGGAGCTGTTTTTT. It translates to CASSVGLAGEGGRTGELFF. Full variable domain (remainder filled in from reference TRBV9 and TRBJ2-2): DSGVTQTPKHLITATGQRVTLRCSPRSGDLSVYWYQQSLDQGLQFLIQYYNGEERAKGNILERFSAQQFPDLHSELNLSSLELGDSALYFCASSVGLAGEGGRTGELFFGEGSRLTVL.

This chain uses TRBV7-9 with TRBJ1-1; no reliable D call. CDR1 and CDR2 from the germline V gene are SEHNR and FQNEAQ (reference sequence). The CDR3 totals 13 residues. Trimming shortened V by 7 bases and J by 6 bases, and 15 bases separated the two germline ends. This CDR3 is CASTWLSSPEAFF. The CDR3 coding sequence is TGTGCCAGCACCTGGCTCAGTTCCCCTGAAGCTTTCTTT.

The gene calls are TRBV27 and TRBJ1-2; D unresolved. Germline V gene lookup returns CDR1 MNHEY and CDR2 SMNVEV (reference sequence). The CDR3 runs to 12 residues. V lost 6 bases to trimming and J lost 4 bases, with 9 bases between them. In DNA, the CDR3 is TGTGCCAGCAGGGAGAGTGGCTATGGCTACACCTTC. Residues: CASRESGYGYTF.

The rearrangement uses TRBV9 and TRBJ2-2; D possibly corresponds to TRBD1 (6 bases). V shed 5 bases and J shed 2 bases, with 22 bases lying between them. This CDR3 has 18 amino acids. Germline CDR1 and CDR2: SGDLS and YYNGEE. The CDR3 DNA reads TGTGCCAGCAGTCCCGCCCCTAAGTTGGGGGCCAACACCGGGGAGCTGTTTTTT. It yields the protein CASSPAPKLGANTGELFF.

The V and J genes are TRBV5-1 and TRBJ2-7, with 8 bases aligning to TRBD1. V lost 1 base to trimming and J lost 2 bases; unmatched junction nucleotides: 5. The CDR3 has 15 residues. In germline, CDR1 is SGHRS, CDR2 YFSETQ. For the CDR3, the DNA is TGCGCCAGCAGCTTGAGACAGGGGATAACCTACGAGCAGTACTTC. Protein: CASSLRQGITYEQYF.

This clone occurred once. The V and J genes are TRBV28 and TRBJ2-3; 11 bases fit TRBD2. CDR3 length: 14 residues. CDR1 and CDR2 (germline): MDHEN, SYDVKM. V lost 4 bases, J lost 4 bases, and 1 base stayed unmatched. This CDR3 reads CASSSSGRSDTQYF. The CDR3 nucleotides are TGTGCCAGCAGTTCTAGCGGGAGGTCAGATACGCAGTATTTT.

The rearrangement uses TRBV2 and TRBJ1-5, with 9 bases that match TRBD1. Germline-derived CDR1 and CDR2 are SNHLY and FYNNEI. V trimming: 4 bases; J trimming: 0 bases; junction bases outside the gene matches: 4. The CDR3 extends over 16 amino acids. The CDR3 protein is CASSGTGGYSNQPQHF. Written as DNA, the CDR3 is TGTGCCAGCAGTGGTACAGGGGGCTATAGCAATCAGCCCCAGCATTTT.

The chain couples TRBV20-1 to TRBJ2-3; 7 bases map to TRBD2. Germline CDR1 and CDR2: DFQATT and SNEGSKA (reference sequence). This CDR3 is 11 amino acids long. Trimming at V came to 1 base and at J to 9 bases, leaving 1 base not matched to a gene. This CDR3 reads CSARGGGTQYF. CDR3 bases: TGCAGTGCTAGAGGGGGGGGAACGCAGTATTTT.